This T cell receptor beta chain was sequenced during a study of shared clonotypes between healthy human individuals. Study background: Contributing individuals were a couple of females and a few males aged 18 to 49.

CD4+ cells underwent separation, giving CD45RA+ naive and CD45RA-negative memory subsets. Sequenced by immunoSEQ multiplex PCR; TCRdb stores in-frame clones only, minus some. Of about 1.5 million clones listed, approximately 97% are singletons. Details on this clone: Its antigen is as yet unknown.

V lost 6 bases, J lost 5 bases, and 19 bases lay in between. The germline CDR1 and CDR2 sequences are SGHAT and FQNNGV. The CDR3 length is 15 residues. Study-level results: Clonotype sharing levels among donors were expected to vary with sequencing depth. As a rule, naive subsets had a larger estimated richness than memory subsets.

Sequencing input: naive CD4+ T cells sorted from blood. Sample subset: CD45RA+ positively selected. This TCR was sampled from a man younger than 45 in good health. The genes are TRBV11-2 and TRBJ2-5; D may be TRBD1 (6 bases). CDR3 sequence reads: CASRGTQGSFETQYF. The CDR3, as DNA: TGTGCCAGCAGGGGAACCCAGGGGTCTTTCGAGACCCAGTACTTC.